The entry below describes one TCR beta chain. This clone's antigen is unknown. Base quality data are lacking; no much larger clone is found one base away. The sample belongs to a study of cytotoxic CD8 clonotypes in ibrutinib-treated CLL (dated by TCRdb to 2020 to 2023). In terms of the full investigation: The cohort had 11 to 12 relapsed/refractory and more than 14 treatment-naive patients; 17 to 18 were IGHV unmutated. Cryopreserved peripheral blood mononuclear cells were collected at three points: before therapy, at response, and at either sustained remission or disease progression. An average of around 250,000 productive templates and tens of thousands of productive rearrangements was obtained per sample. Longitudinal samples were available for about 30% of the roughly 86 trial participants. Samples at response were collected after a median of about 11 months of treatment, with a range of about 6 to 36 months. Responses were partial in around 25 patients and complete in 2; after median around 68 months follow-up, roughly 14 stayed in remission and some twelve progressed. Patients were still on ibrutinib when every remission and progressive disease sample was collected.

Each clonotype received, on average, 10x coverage in deep resolution sequencing performed on a MiSeq, where the target depth lay between 1 in 1 million and 1 in 200,000 T cells. The immunoSEQ hsTCRB Kit was used to generate the TCR beta libraries. The paper's data handling went like this. ImmunoSEQ Data Assistant and ImmunoSEQ Analyzer were used for data analysis, and V, D and J genes were assigned according to IMGT definitions. Clonality, which ranges from 0 to 1, was calculated as one minus the normalized Shannon entropy of productive rearrangement frequencies. Public clonotype analysis was restricted to overrepresented clonotypes comprising at least 0.05% of each patient's repertoire. About a dozen age-matched healthy donor repertoires from immuneACCESS served as clonality controls. Held by TCRdb, this immuneACCESS table contains in-frame sequences only and omits some clones. Under half of the omission traces to an unresolved V gene where checked; the cause of the rest is unknown. V and J calls and clone size are given by that table; D and trimming were obtained from the DNA. For this sample there are 150,000 or so clones; about 84% appear just once. 6.5% to 8% of the sample is held by the ten biggest clonotypes.

The germline V gene yields MRHNA for CDR1 and SNTAGT for CDR2. The CDR3 runs 13 residues from the cysteine to the phenylalanine. CDR3 DNA only is kept here, 39 bases in frame from base 1. The junction shows trimming of 6 bases on V and 1 base on J, plus 8 bases between the germline ends. For TCR beta library preparation, roughly 2 micrograms of genomic DNA was extracted from cryopreserved PBMCs. Longitudinal blood samples from CLL patients receiving ibrutinib monotherapy were subjected to high-throughput TCR beta sequencing. The patients took part in an open-label, single-center phase 2 trial of ibrutinib monotherapy. The research as a whole found: Lymph node repertoires were not examined, and the timing of sampling was not matched between patients in sustained remission and those whose disease progressed. Public clonotypes were rare and either shrank or stayed stable during treatment, and the rise in clonality at ibrutinib response reflected expansion of private clonotypes. Baseline clonality exceeded that of age-matched healthy donors and correlated strongly with circulating CD8+ T-cell counts. Clonality rose at ibrutinib response, remained stable during sustained remission, and dropped back toward baseline at progression.

Sequenced material: PBMCs, taken after 36 months of ibrutinib treatment. The receptor was isolated from a human donor with chronic lymphocytic leukemia. The sequence joins TRBV6-4 to TRBJ2-3; confidence is insufficient to name the D gene. At the DNA level, the sequence is TGTGCCAGCAGCGTAACTCGCACAGATACGCAGTATTTT. Its product reads: CASSVTRTDTQYF.